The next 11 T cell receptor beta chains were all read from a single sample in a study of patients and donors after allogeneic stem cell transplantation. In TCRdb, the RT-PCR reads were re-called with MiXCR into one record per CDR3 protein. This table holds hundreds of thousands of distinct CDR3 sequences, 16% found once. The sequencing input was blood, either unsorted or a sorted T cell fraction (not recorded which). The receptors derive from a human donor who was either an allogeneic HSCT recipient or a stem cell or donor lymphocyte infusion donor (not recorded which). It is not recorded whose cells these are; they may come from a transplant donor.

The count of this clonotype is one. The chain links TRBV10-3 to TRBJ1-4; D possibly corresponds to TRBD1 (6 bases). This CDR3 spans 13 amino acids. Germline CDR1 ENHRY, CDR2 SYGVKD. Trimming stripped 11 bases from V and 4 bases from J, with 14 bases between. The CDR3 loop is CASTTGDNEKLFF. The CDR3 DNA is TGTGCCTCCACGACAGGAGATAATGAAAAACTGTTTTTT.

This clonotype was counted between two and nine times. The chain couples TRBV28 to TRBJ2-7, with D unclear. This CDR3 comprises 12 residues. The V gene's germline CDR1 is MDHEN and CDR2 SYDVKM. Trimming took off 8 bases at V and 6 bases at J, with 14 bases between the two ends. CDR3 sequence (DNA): TGTGCCAGCCTTGGATCTGTGGGCGAGCAGTACTTC. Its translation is CASLGSVGEQYF.

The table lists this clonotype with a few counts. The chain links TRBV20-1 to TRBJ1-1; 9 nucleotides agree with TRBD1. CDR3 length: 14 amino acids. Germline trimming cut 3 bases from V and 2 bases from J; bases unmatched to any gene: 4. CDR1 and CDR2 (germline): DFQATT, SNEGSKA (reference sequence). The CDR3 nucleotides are TGCAGTGCTAGGACGGACAGGGGTAACACTGAAGCTTTCTTT. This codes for CSARTDRGNTEAFF.

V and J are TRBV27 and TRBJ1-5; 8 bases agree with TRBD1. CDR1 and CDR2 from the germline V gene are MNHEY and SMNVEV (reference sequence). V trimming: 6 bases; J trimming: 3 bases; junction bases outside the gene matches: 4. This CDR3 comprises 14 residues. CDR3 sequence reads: CASRQGAYNQPQHF. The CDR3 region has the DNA TGTGCCAGCAGGCAGGGGGCTTACAATCAGCCCCAGCATTTT.

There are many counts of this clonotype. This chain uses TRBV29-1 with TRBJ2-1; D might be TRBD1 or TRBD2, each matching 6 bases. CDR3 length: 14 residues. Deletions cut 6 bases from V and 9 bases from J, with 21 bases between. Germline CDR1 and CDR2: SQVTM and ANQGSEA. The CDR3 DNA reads TGCAGCGTGGCCTGGAGGGGGGCCGGTACTGAGCAGTTCTTC. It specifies CSVAWRGAGTEQFF.

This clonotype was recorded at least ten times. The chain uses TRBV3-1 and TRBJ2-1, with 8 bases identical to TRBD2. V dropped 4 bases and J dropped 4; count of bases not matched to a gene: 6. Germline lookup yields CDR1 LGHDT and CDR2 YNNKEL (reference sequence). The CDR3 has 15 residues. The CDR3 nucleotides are TGTGCCAGCAGCCCCAGCGGGGGCCTTTACAATGAGCAGTTCTTC. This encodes CASSPSGGLYNEQFF.

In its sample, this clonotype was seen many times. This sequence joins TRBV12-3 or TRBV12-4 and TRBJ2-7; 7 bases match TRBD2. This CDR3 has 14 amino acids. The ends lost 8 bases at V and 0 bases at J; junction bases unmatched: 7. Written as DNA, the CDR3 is TGTGCCAGCCCCCGGGGGGAGGCCTCCTACGAGCAGTACTTC. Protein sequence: CASPRGEASYEQYF.

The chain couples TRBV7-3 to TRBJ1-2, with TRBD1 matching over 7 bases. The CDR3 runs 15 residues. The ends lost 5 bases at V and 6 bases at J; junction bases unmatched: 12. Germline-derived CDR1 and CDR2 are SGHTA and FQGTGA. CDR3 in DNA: TGTGCCAGCAGCCCCCGACGAGGGGGCGGGGATGGCTACACCTTC. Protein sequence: CASSPRRGGGDGYTF.

The CDR3 protein is CASSYSSGTGAVNEQFF. Written as DNA, the CDR3 is TGTGCCAGCAGTTACTCTAGTGGGACTGGGGCGGTCAATGAGCAGTTCTTC. The chain carries TRBV6-5 and TRBJ2-1; possible D gene TRBD2, 6 bases. The CDR3 sequence is 17 residues long. Germline values: CDR1 MNHEY, CDR2 SVGAGI. V lost 0 bases to trimming and J lost 6 bases, with 18 bases between them.

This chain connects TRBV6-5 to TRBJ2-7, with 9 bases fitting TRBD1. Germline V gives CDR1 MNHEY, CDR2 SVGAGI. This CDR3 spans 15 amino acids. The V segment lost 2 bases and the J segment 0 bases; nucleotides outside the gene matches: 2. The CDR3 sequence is CASSYRDRVSYEQYF. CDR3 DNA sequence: TGTGCCAGCAGTTACCGGGACAGGGTCTCCTACGAGCAGTACTTC.

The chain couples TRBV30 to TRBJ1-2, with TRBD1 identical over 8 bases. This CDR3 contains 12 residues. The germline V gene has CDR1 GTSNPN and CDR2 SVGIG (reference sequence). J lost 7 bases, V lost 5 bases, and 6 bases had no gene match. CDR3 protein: CAWHQGAGGYTF. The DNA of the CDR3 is TGTGCCTGGCATCAGGGGGCTGGTGGCTACACCTTC.